The present TCR beta chain was sequenced within a study of blood T cells in healthy people across ages. Trimming cost V 5 bases and J 10 bases, with 9 bases left between them. The CDR3 is 12 residues long. Germline V gives CDR1 SEHNR, CDR2 FQNEAQ (reference sequence). Then a second PCR, running roughly 6 to 11 cycles, was carried out with a sample-barcoded 5' primer and a J-beta primer mix. TCRdb called the 5' RACE reads again in MiXCR, with one record for every CDR3 protein. The sample lists over 500,000 distinct CDR3 sequences; around a quarter were seen once. Another study also made use of these data, one on T cells of mothers and their children.

The sample consisted of blood. The chain links TRBV7-9 to TRBJ1-6; D perhaps matches TRBD1 (6 bases). The origin of this receptor is a boy younger than 10 in good health. Written as DNA, the CDR3 is TGTGCCAGCAGCACAGGGTTGTCACCCCTCCACTTT. This codes for CASSTGLSPLHF.